This T cell receptor beta chain was recorded in a study of blood T cell repertoires in COVID-19. Study information: Samples representing acute and convalescent COVID-19 were sourced from the United States, Italy and Spain. PBMCs, B-cell-depleted T cells, or T cells provided the cDNA or gDNA that made up the material.

Per the original methods: Using reference gene primer amplification, nucleated cell counts were estimated. TCRdb keeps only in-frame clones here, not all; method: immunoSEQ multiplex PCR. Clone size and V and J calls were adopted from that table, with D and trimming inferred from the DNA. The sample has around 300,000 clones; roughly 85% are singletons. Trimming took 5 bases from V and 8 from J; bases not matched to a gene: 1. Germline V gives CDR1 SEHNR, CDR2 FQNEAQ (reference sequence). This CDR3 region has 11 residues. Sequences were obtained from peripheral blood. The chain has TRBV7-9 and TRBJ1-1, with 8 bases that match TRBD1. The source of this sequence is a woman in her sixties or seventies with acute or convalescent COVID-19. Here the CDR3 DNA reads TGTGCCAGCAGCCGGGACAGGGAAGCTTTCTTT. Amino acids: CASSRDREAFF.